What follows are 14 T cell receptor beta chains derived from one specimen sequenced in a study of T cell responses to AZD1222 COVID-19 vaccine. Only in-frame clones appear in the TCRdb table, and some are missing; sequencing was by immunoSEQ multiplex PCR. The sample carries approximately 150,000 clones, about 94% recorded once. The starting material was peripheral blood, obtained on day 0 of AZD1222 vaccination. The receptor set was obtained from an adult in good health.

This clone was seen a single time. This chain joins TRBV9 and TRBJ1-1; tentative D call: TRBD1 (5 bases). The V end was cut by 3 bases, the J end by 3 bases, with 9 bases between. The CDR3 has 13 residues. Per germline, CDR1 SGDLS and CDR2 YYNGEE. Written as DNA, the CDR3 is TGTGCCAGCAGCGCCGACAGATACACTGAAGCTTTCTTT. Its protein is CASSADRYTEAFF.

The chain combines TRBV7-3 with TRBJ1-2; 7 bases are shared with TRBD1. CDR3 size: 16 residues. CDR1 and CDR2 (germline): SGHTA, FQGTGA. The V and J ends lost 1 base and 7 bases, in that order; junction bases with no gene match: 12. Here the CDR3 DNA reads TGTGCCAGCAGCTTAAGCCTCCAGCAGGGGGTCTCTGGCTACACCTTC. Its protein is CASSLSLQQGVSGYTF.

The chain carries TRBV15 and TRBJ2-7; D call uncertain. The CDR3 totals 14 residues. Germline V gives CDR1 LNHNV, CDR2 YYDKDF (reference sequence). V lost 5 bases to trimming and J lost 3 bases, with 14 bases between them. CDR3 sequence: CATSRPGRVYEQYF. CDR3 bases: TGTGCCACCAGCCGCCCCGGTAGAGTCTACGAGCAGTACTTC.

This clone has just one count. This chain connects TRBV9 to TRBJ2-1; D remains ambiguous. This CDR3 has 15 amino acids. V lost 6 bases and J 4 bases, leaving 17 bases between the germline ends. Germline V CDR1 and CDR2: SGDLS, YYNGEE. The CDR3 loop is CASTPDGPAYNEQFF. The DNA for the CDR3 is TGTGCCAGCACCCCAGACGGTCCTGCTTACAATGAGCAGTTCTTC.

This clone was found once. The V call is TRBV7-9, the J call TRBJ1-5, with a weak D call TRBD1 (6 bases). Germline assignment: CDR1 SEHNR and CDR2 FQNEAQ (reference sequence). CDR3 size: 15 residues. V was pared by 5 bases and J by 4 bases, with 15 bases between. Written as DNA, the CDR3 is TGTGCCAGCAGCAGGGGGGACGTTGGAAATCAGCCCCAGCATTTT. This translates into CASSRGDVGNQPQHF.

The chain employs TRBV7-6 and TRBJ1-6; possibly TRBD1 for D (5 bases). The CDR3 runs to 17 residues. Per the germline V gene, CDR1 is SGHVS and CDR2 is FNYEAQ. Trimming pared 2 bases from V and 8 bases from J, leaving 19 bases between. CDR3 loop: CASSLRGLGSTDSPLHF. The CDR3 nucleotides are TGTGCCAGCAGCTTACGGGGGTTGGGCAGTACCGATTCACCCCTCCACTTT. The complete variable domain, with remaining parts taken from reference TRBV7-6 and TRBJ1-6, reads GAGVSQSPRYKVTKRGQDVALRCDPISGHVSLYWYRQALGQGPEFLTYFNYEAQQDKSGLPNDRFSAERPEGSISTLTIQRTEQRDSAMYRCASSLRGLGSTDSPLHFGNGTRLTVT.

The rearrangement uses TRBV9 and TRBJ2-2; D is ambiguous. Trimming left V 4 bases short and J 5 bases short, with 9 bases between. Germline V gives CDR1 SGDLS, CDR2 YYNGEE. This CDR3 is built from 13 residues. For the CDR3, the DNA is TGTGCCAGCAGCCCAGGTGATACCGGGGAGCTGTTTTTT. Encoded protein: CASSPGDTGELFF.

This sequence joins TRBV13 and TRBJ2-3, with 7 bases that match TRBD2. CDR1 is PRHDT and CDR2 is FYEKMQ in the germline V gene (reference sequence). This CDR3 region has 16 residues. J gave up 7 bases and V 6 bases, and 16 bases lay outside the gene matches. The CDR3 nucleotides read TGTGCCAGCAGGGGTTCCGGGACTACCACTTTGAATACGCAGTATTTT. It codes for CASRGSGTTTLNTQYF.

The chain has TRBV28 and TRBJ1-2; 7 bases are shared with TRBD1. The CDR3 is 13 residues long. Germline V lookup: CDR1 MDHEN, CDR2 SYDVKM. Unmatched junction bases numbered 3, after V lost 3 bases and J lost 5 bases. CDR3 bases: TGTGCCAGCAGTTTCGCGACAGGGTATGGCTACACCTTC. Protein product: CASSFATGYGYTF.

The CDR3 sequence: CASGRLYEQYF. The CDR3, as DNA: TGTGCCAGCGGGAGGCTCTACGAGCAGTACTTC. The V and J genes are TRBV28 and TRBJ2-7, with D perhaps matching TRBD2 (6 bases). V lost 8 bases and J lost 3, with 8 bases in between. Germline CDR1 MDHEN, CDR2 SYDVKM. The CDR3 runs to 11 residues.

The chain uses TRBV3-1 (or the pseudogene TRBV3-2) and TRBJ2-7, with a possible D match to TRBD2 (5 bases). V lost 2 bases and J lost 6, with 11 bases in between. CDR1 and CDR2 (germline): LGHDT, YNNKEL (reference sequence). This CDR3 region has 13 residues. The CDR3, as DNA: TGTGCCAGCAGCCAATGGCTAGCCTCCGAGCAGTACTTC. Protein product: CASSQWLASEQYF.

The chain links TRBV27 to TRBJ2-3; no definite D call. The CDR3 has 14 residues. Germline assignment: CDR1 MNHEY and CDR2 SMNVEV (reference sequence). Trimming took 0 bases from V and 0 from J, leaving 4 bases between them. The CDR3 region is CASSLSDSTDTQYF. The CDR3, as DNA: TGTGCCAGCAGTTTATCGGATAGCACAGATACGCAGTATTTT.

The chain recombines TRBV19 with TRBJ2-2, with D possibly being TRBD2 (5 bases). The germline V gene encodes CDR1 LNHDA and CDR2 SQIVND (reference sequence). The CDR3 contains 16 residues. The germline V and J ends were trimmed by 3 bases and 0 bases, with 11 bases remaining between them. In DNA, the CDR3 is TGTGCCAGTAGTATTAGCAGCGGACCGAACACCGGGGAGCTGTTTTTT. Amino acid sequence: CASSISSGPNTGELFF. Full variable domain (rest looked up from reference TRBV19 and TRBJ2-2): DGGITQSPKYLFRKEGQNVTLSCEQNLNHDAMYWYRQDPGQGLRLIYYSQIVNDFQKGDIAEGYSVSREKKESFPLTVTSAQKNPTAFYLCASSISSGPNTGELFFGEGSRLTVL.

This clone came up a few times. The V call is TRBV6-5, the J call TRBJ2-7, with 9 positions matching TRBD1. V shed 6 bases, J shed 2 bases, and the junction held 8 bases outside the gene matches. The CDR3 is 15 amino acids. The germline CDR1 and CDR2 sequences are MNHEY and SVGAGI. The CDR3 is CASRLGTGTTYEQYF. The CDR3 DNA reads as TGTGCCAGCAGGCTCGGGACAGGGACTACCTACGAGCAGTACTTC.